What follows describes a single T cell receptor (beta chain). cDNA came from roughly 0.5 to 1 ug RNA primed by random hexamers. TCR beta CDR3 was amplified by immunoSEQ covering 54 Vbeta and 13 Jbeta. TCRdb re-analysed the immunoSEQ multiplex PCR reads in MiXCR, keeping a single row per CDR3 protein. The sample lists about 130,000 distinct CDR3 sequences, roughly 89% seen once, with roughly 0.25% in the top ten. The V gene end was trimmed by 1 base and the J gene end by 8 bases; junction bases not matched to a gene: 6. The CDR3 is made up of 15 amino acids. From germline, CDR1 is MGHRA and CDR2 YSYEKL. This record belongs to a study of CD8 T cells in Susac syndrome. Sequencing of TCR beta was undertaken in CD8+ and CD4+ T cells derived from blood. Negative isolation yielded CD8+ and CD4+ T cells; FACS enriched TEMRA cells.

The sample consisted of CD8+ T cells from PBMCs. This chain connects TRBV4-1 to TRBJ2-4, with 9 bases that match TRBD1. The receptor was isolated from a human donor with multiple sclerosis. The CDR3 nucleotides read TGCGCCAGCAGCCAAGGAGGGACAGGGATAGACATTCAGTACTTC. It is translated as CASSQGGTGIDIQYF.